Sequencing of this T cell receptor (beta chain) was carried out in a study of OX40 agonist ivuxolimab in advanced cancers. Trimming cost V 3 bases and J 2 bases, with 13 bases left between them. The CDR3 consists of 15 residues. Germline V gene lookup returns CDR1 MNHEY and CDR2 SMNVEV (reference sequence). Patients were ineligible given autoimmune disease history or systemic immunosuppression. TCRdb keeps only in-frame clones here, not all; method: immunoSEQ multiplex PCR. Altogether 85,000 to 100,000 clones are present, around 90% being singletons, with the ten largest covering roughly 0.77%. The TCR sequence derives from an adult with an advanced solid tumor such as melanoma, head and neck, liver or kidney cancer. The chain uses TRBV27 and TRBJ2-5; weak D call: TRBD2 (7 bases). The sample here was CD4+ or CD8+ T cells sorted from blood, taken in a trial of the OX40 agonist ivuxolimab. CDR3 sequence (DNA): TGTGCCAGCAGTTTTAACGGGGGGCGTCAAGAGACCCAGTACTTC. This sequence encodes CASSFNGGRQETQYF.